This entry describes one T cell receptor (beta chain). Its antigen is unidentified. Generated by immunoSEQ multiplex PCR, the TCRdb table keeps only in-frame clones and is missing some. The data show some 110,000 clones, 90% seen once. The ends were cut back, 1 base at V and 6 bases at J, with 11 bases in the middle. Germline V CDR1 and CDR2: SGHRS, YFSETQ. CDR3 size: 14 residues. This sample stems from a study of T cell responses to AZD1222 COVID-19 vaccine. Notes on the study in general: Clonal diversity was possibly underestimated, and the donors were mostly white British, with more females. Only a handful of AZD1222 recipients, several in all, had baseline seropositivity. Repertoire sampling was restricted to post-peak T cell response timepoints. Epitopes outside B.1.351 and B.1.1.7 mutated regions reportedly drew nearly half of spike TCRs.

The sample consisted of peripheral blood, taken 28 days after the second AZD1222 dose. The source of this sequence is an adult who received the AZD1222 COVID-19 vaccine. The V gene is TRBV5-1, the J gene TRBJ1-5; possible D gene TRBD1, 5 bases. CDR3 nucleotide sequence: TGCGCCAGCAGCTTGCAAGGGGAGGGTCAGCCCCAGCATTTT. Its protein is CASSLQGEGQPQHF.